Following are 17 T cell receptor beta chains from one sample sequenced in a study of blood T cell repertoires in COVID-19. Assay: immunoSEQ multiplex PCR; the TCRdb copy retains only in-frame clones and omits some. The sample contains about 39,000 clones, around four fifths of which appear only once. The sequenced sample was peripheral blood. All receptors derive from a man aged 50-59 years with active or convalescent COVID-19.

The chain uses TRBV27 and TRBJ2-5; tentative D call: TRBD2 (5 bases). This CDR3 spans 14 amino acids. V lost 3 bases and J 5 bases, leaving 13 bases between the germline ends. Looked up from germline, CDR1 is MNHEY and CDR2 is SMNVEV (reference sequence). The CDR3 here is CASSFVGVGETQYF. The CDR3 DNA reads as TGTGCCAGCAGTTTTGTCGGGGTCGGGGAGACCCAGTACTTC.

The chain joins TRBV5-1 to TRBJ1-5; TRBD1 is a possible D gene (6 bases). Looked up from germline, CDR1 is SGHRS and CDR2 is YFSETQ. There are 15 residues in the CDR3. Trimming left V 0 bases short and J 3 bases short, with 10 bases between. The CDR3 coding sequence is TGCGCCAGCAGCTTGGAGGACAGCCACAATCAGCCCCAGCATTTT. It is translated as CASSLEDSHNQPQHF.

The J gene is TRBJ2-3, the V gene TRBV5-5; maybe TRBD2 (5 bases). The V gene lost 0 bases and the J gene lost 2 bases, with 10 bases spanning the gap. This CDR3 spans 15 amino acids. CDR1 and CDR2 from the germline V gene are SGHKS and YYEKEE (reference sequence). The CDR3 nucleotides read TGTGCCAGCAGCTTGGCCGGACTGCCCACAGATACGCAGTATTTT. Translating gives CASSLAGLPTDTQYF. The full variable domain, with the rest looked up from reference TRBV5-5 and TRBJ2-3, is DAGVTQSPTHLIKTRGQQVTLRCSPISGHKSVSWYQQVLGQGPQFIFQYYEKEERGRGNFPDRFSARQFPNYSSELNVNALLLGDSALYLCASSLAGLPTDTQYFGPGTRLTVL.

The chain is built from TRBV10-2 and TRBJ2-1, with 10 bases identical to TRBD2. Germline-derived CDR1 and CDR2 are WSHSY and SAAADI. The CDR3 covers 17 residues. V was clipped by 3 bases and J by 4 bases; unmatched bases: 9. CDR3 bases: TGCGCCAGCAGTGACCCGCAGCGGGGGGGCAAGTACAATGAGCAGTTCTTC. Translated: CASSDPQRGGKYNEQFF.

The chain recombines TRBV28 with TRBJ2-1; TRBD2 matches at 10 bases. V dropped 5 bases and J dropped 4; count of bases not matched to a gene: 11. The CDR3 is 17 residues long. Per the germline V gene, CDR1 is MDHEN and CDR2 is SYDVKM. CDR3 region: CASSPAVSGGVYNEQFF. The CDR3 DNA follows: TGTGCCAGCAGTCCGGCCGTCAGCGGGGGGGTTTACAATGAGCAGTTCTTC.

The CDR3 protein is CASSLGTAGVQETQYF. The CDR3, as DNA: TGCGCCAGCAGCCTTGGGACAGCTGGAGTACAAGAGACCCAGTACTTC. The chain combines TRBV4-1 with TRBJ2-5; the match to TRBD1 covers 7 bases. The CDR3 is 16 residues long. The V and J ends lost 4 bases and 2 bases, in that order; junction bases with no gene match: 10. CDR1 is MGHRA and CDR2 is YSYEKL in the germline V gene.

The V gene is TRBV2, the J gene TRBJ1-4; D remains unclear. CDR1 SNHLY and CDR2 FYNNEI come from the germline V gene. This CDR3 comprises 16 residues. Trimming removed 2 bases from V and 6 bases from J, with 16 bases in between. This CDR3 is CASSEPPIKLDEKLFF. Here the CDR3 DNA reads TGTGCCAGCAGTGAACCCCCCATTAAGCTGGATGAAAAACTGTTTTTT.

V usage is TRBV30 and J usage is TRBJ2-3; maybe TRBD1 (5 bases). CDR1 GTSNPN and CDR2 SVGIG come from the germline V gene (reference sequence). V was pared by 5 bases and J by 6 bases, with 21 bases between. This CDR3 comprises 15 residues. CDR3 bases: TGTGCCTGGGAGGTGAGCAGGGCCCGCGCCGATACGCAGTATTTT. As protein: CAWEVSRARADTQYF. The variable domain in full, with the rest retrieved from reference TRBV30 and TRBJ2-3, is SQTIHQWPATLVQPVGSPLSLECTVEGTSNPNLYWYRQAAGRGLQLLFYSVGIGQISSEVPQNLSASRPQDRQFILSSKKLLLSDSGFYLCAWEVSRARADTQYFGPGTRLTVL.

V and J are TRBV30 and TRBJ1-2; 12 bases agree with TRBD1. The length of the CDR3 is 14 residues. The V and J ends lost 3 bases and 7 bases, in that order; junction bases with no gene match: 6. Germline loops: CDR1 GTSNPN, CDR2 SVGIG (reference sequence). CDR3 bases: TGTGCCTGGAGCCGGGACAGGGGGCGATCTGGCTACACCTTC. Its translation: CAWSRDRGRSGYTF.

This chain joins TRBV9 and TRBJ2-6; D is unclear. The germline CDR1 and CDR2 sequences are SGDLS and YYNGEE. The CDR3 is made up of 14 amino acids. Trimming stripped 5 bases from V and 4 bases from J, with 10 bases between. CDR3 nucleotide sequence: TGTGCCAGCAGACCCACAGCCGGGGCCAACGTCCTGACTTTC. The encoded protein is CASRPTAGANVLTF.

J is TRBJ2-1 and V is TRBV19, with TRBD2 identical over 10 bases. The CDR3 has 16 amino acids. V lost 3 bases, J lost 2 bases, and 4 bases stayed unmatched. Per germline, CDR1 LNHDA and CDR2 SQIVND (reference sequence). CDR3: CASSIFLAGAYNEQFF. Here the CDR3 DNA reads TGTGCCAGTAGTATCTTCCTAGCGGGGGCCTACAATGAGCAGTTCTTC. Full variable domain (outside the CDR3, taken from reference TRBV19 and TRBJ2-1): DGGITQSPKYLFRKEGQNVTLSCEQNLNHDAMYWYRQDPGQGLRLIYYSQIVNDFQKGDIAEGYSVSREKKESFPLTVTSAQKNPTAFYLCASSIFLAGAYNEQFFGPGTRLTVL.

The chain employs TRBV6-5 and TRBJ2-7; tentative D call: TRBD1 (6 bases). Germline CDR1 reads MNHEY; CDR2 reads SVGAGI. CDR3 length: 12 residues. Trimming removed 1 base from V and 6 bases from J, with 7 bases in between. The CDR3 loop reads CASSYLGGEQYF. The CDR3 DNA reads TGTGCCAGCAGTTACTTAGGGGGCGAGCAGTACTTC.

CDR3 residues: CASSEATLRGETQYF. For the CDR3, the DNA is TGTGCCAGCAGTGAAGCGACACTTCGCGGGGAGACCCAGTACTTC. The V call is TRBV6-1, the J call TRBJ2-5; D possibly corresponds to TRBD2 (5 bases). CDR1 and CDR2 from the germline V gene are MNHNS and SASEGT. V shed 0 bases and J shed 5 bases, with 13 bases lying between them. This CDR3 has 15 residues.

This clone has just one count. The V and J genes are TRBV5-1 and TRBJ2-1; TRBD1 is a possible D gene (6 bases). Germline V gene data show CDR1 as SGHRS and CDR2 as YFSETQ. The CDR3 contains 13 residues. V was pared by 4 bases and J by 4 bases, with 9 bases between. CDR3 DNA sequence: TGCGCCAGCAGCGGGACACATTACAATGAGCAGTTCTTC. This encodes CASSGTHYNEQFF.

The rearrangement links TRBV6-5 to TRBJ2-5; maybe TRBD2 (5 bases). The CDR3 spans 15 residues. Trimming took off 0 bases at V and 4 bases at J, with 12 bases between the two ends. Per the germline V gene, CDR1 is MNHEY and CDR2 is SVGAGI. The CDR3 coding sequence is TGTGCCAGCAGTTACTCGGTGGAGCGGCGAGAGACCCAGTACTTC. Encoded protein: CASSYSVERRETQYF.

The V and J genes are TRBV24-1 and TRBJ1-2, with D uncertain. V shed 3 bases and J shed 6 bases, with 4 bases lying between them. There are 11 residues in the CDR3. Germline CDR1 reads KGHDR; CDR2 reads SFDVKD. The CDR3 is CATSDGHGYTF. CDR3 nucleotide sequence: TGTGCCACCAGTGATGGGCATGGCTACACCTTC.

The CDR3 loop is CASSQERGGLRGYTF. The CDR3 bases are TGCGCCAGCAGCCAAGAACGGGGGGGTCTAAGGGGCTACACCTTC. The chain uses TRBV4-1 and TRBJ1-2; TRBD1 is a possible D gene (5 bases). The CDR3 covers 15 residues. The V gene's germline CDR1 is MGHRA and CDR2 YSYEKL. The germline V and J ends were trimmed by 0 bases and 8 bases, with 16 bases remaining between them.